Sequencing of this T cell receptor (beta chain) was carried out in a study of T-cell memory formation after mild COVID-19. TCRdb ran MiXCR on the 5' RACE reads and lists one entry per CDR3 protein. The sample records some 30,000 distinct CDR3 sequences, less than 8% being singletons. The CDR3 runs 13 residues. Trimming cost V 5 bases and J 11 bases, with 18 bases left between them. This clonotype was counted many times. This clonotype was obtained from an adult woman who had mild COVID-19 (a few samples of this study predate the infection). Cell type and time point are not known. Sequencing was carried out using PBMCs or a T cell subset sorted from them (not recorded which). The chain links TRBV12-3 or TRBV12-4 to TRBJ1-1; perhaps TRBD1 as D (6 bases). CDR3 loop: CASSPQGGGRAFF. The CDR3 DNA is TGTGCCAGCAGTCCTCAAGGGGGGGGACGTGCTTTCTTT.